This TCR beta chain was documented in a study of neurological immune-mediated disorders. Study at large: Multiple sclerosis patients numbered roughly 35, with about 31 relapsing-remitting and 3 secondary progressive.

Synthesis of cDNA used 5'RACE (with 10-nucleotide random UMIs). TCRdb recomputed calls from the 5' RACE reads with MiXCR, one row per CDR3 protein. Found here are approximately 86,000 distinct CDR3 sequences, approximately 2.4% of them singletons; the top ten hold 1.1%. Overall study findings and caveats: A possible signature appeared as one related-CDR3 cluster, in which phylogenetic grouping placed the repertoires of 18 of 34 multiple sclerosis patients.

This clonotype has ten or more counts. Its target is not known. Source material was 2 million unsorted PBMCs, stored at -80 °C in RNAlater. The ends lost 0 bases at V and 5 bases at J; junction bases unmatched: 6. CDR1 and CDR2 (germline): MNHEY, SVGAGI. The CDR3 totals 15 residues. Source material: PBMCs. V gene TRBV6-5 combines with J gene TRBJ2-7, with 8 nucleotides matching TRBD1. The TCR was taken from a woman in her twenties or thirties with multiple sclerosis. CDR3 sequence: CASSYSGDRRDEQYF. The CDR3 DNA follows: TGTGCCAGCAGTTACTCGGGGGACAGGAGAGACGAGCAGTACTTC.